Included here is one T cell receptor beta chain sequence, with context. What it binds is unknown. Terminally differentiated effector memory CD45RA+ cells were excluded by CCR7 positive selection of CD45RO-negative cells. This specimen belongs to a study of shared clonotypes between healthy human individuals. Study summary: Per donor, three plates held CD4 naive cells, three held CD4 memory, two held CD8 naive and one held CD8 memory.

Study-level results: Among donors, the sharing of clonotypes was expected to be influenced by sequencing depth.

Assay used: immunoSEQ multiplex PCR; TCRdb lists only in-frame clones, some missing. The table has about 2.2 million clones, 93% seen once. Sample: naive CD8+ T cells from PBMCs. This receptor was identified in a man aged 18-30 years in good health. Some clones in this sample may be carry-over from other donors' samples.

The CDR3 reads CASSHLAGTSYEQYF. DNA for the CDR3: TGCGCCAGCAGCCATCTAGCGGGGACCTCCTACGAGCAGTACTTC. This sequence joins TRBV4-1 and TRBJ2-7, with TRBD2 matching 9 bases. Looked up from germline, CDR1 is MGHRA and CDR2 is YSYEKL. This CDR3 spans 15 amino acids. With V trimmed by 3 bases and J by 0 bases, 3 bases remained unmatched.